The clone carrying this TCR beta chain came up a few times. Its specificity is unknown. V lost 3 bases, J lost 4 bases, and 9 bases lay in between. The CDR3 length is 13 residues. CDR1 is LNHDA and CDR2 is SQIVND in the germline V gene (reference sequence). The sample belongs to a study of T-cell memory formation after mild COVID-19. TCRdb called the 5' RACE reads again in MiXCR, with one record for every CDR3 protein. The repertoire consists of around 300,000 distinct CDR3 sequences, with roughly an eighth occurring once and the leading ten covering about 24%. Points from the study as a whole: The CD4+ clones that contracted clustered mainly within CM and EM, and the CD8+ clones concentrated in EMRA. The finding that pre-infection memory included some responding clones suggested that cross-reactive memory joined.

The sequenced sample was PBMCs or a T cell subset sorted from them (not recorded which). The chain couples TRBV19 to TRBJ1-2; D not certain. The TCR comes from a man between 18 and 29 years old who had mild COVID-19 (a few samples of this study predate the infection). Cell type and time point are not known. The CDR3 DNA is TGTGCCAGTAGTATCGAGGGAAGCTATGGCTACACCTTC. It yields the protein CASSIEGSYGYTF.